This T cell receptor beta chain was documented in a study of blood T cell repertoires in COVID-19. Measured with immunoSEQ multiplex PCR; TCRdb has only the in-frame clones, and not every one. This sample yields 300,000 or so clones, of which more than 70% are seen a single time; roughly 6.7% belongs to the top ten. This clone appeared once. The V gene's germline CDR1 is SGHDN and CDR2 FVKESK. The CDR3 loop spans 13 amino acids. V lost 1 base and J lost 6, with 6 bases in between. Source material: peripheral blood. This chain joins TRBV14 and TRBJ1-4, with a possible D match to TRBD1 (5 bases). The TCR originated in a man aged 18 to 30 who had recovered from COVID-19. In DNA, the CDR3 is TGTGCCAGCAGCCAAGGACAGTATGAAAAACTGTTTTTT. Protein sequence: CASSQGQYEKLFF.